Following are 17 T cell receptor beta chains from one sample sequenced in a study of blood T cell repertoires in COVID-19. The table came from immunoSEQ multiplex PCR; TCRdb's copy has only in-frame clones and leaves some out. This table has about 310,000 clones, over 75% appearing once. The specimen sequenced was peripheral blood. The receptors were sampled from a woman in her forties or fifties who had recovered from COVID-19.

This clone appeared a single time. The chain combines TRBV28 with TRBJ2-2, with 8 bases fitting TRBD1. This CDR3 contains 15 residues. J lost 1 base, V lost 6 bases, and 4 bases had no gene match. Looked up from germline, CDR1 is MDHEN and CDR2 is SYDVKM. CDR3 region: CASRRGQENTGELFF. CDR3 DNA sequence: TGTGCCAGCAGACGGGGACAGGAGAACACCGGGGAGCTGTTTTTT.

The V and J genes are TRBV10-3 and TRBJ1-3, with TRBD1 as a possible D gene (6 bases). V lost 6 bases and J lost 0, with 9 bases in between. The germline gives CDR1 ENHRY, CDR2 SYGVKD. CDR3 length: 14 residues. CDR3 coding DNA: TGTGCCATCAGGTCGGACAGCTCTGGAAACACCATATATTTT. Protein sequence: CAIRSDSSGNTIYF.

The genes are TRBV19 and TRBJ1-5; 10 bases match TRBD1. This CDR3 has 14 amino acids. Per germline, CDR1 LNHDA and CDR2 SQIVND (reference sequence). The ends lost 5 bases at V and 4 bases at J; junction bases unmatched: 2. The CDR3 DNA sequence: TGTGCCAGTAGTGACAGGGGGCAGAATCAGCCCCAGCATTTT. Protein sequence: CASSDRGQNQPQHF.

The chain recombines TRBV5-8 with TRBJ2-5; TRBD1 aligns across 9 bases. Per the germline V gene, CDR1 is SGHTS and CDR2 is YDEGEE. This CDR3 comprises 15 residues. The V segment lost 4 bases and the J segment 5 bases; nucleotides outside the gene matches: 9. DNA of the CDR3: TGTGCCAGCAGCGCCTGGACAGGGGAGGTGGAGACCCAGTACTTC. Translating gives CASSAWTGEVETQYF.

The rearrangement uses TRBV19 and TRBJ1-4; 9 nucleotides match TRBD1. J was trimmed by 7 bases and V by 5 bases; bases with no gene match: 8. Germline V gene lookup returns CDR1 LNHDA and CDR2 SQIVND (reference sequence). CDR3 length: 15 amino acids. The DNA of the CDR3 is TGTGCCAGTAGTGGAAGGACAGGGGCGGGTGAAAAACTGTTTTTT. Its translation is CASSGRTGAGEKLFF.

The rearrangement uses TRBV6-5 and TRBJ2-5; a weak D match, TRBD2 (5 bases). Trimming stripped 4 bases from V and 4 bases from J, with 10 bases between. The CDR3 length is 13 residues. Per germline, CDR1 MNHEY and CDR2 SVGAGI. The CDR3 DNA is TGTGCCAGCAGTTGGACTTTGGGAGAGACCCAGTACTTC. This translates into CASSWTLGETQYF.

V and J are TRBV6-6 and TRBJ2-7; a weak D match, TRBD1 (5 bases). The V and J ends lost 8 bases and 4 bases respectively, with 6 bases between them. CDR1 is MNHNY, CDR2 SVGAGI, per germline (reference sequence). This CDR3 has 10 residues. CDR3 DNA sequence: TGTGCCAGCGGGGCGTACGAGCAGTACTTC. It yields the protein CASGAYEQYF.

This clone has at least ten counts. The gene calls are TRBV10-3 and TRBJ2-7; TRBD2 aligns across 8 bases. With 2 bases clipped from V and 2 bases from J, the junction kept 5 bases outside the gene matches. The CDR3 runs to 15 residues. The V gene's germline CDR1 is ENHRY and CDR2 SYGVKD. The DNA of the CDR3 is TGTGCCATCAGTGAGACAGCGGGGGCCGCCTACGAGCAGTACTTC. Protein product: CAISETAGAAYEQYF.

The chain employs TRBV4-3 and TRBJ2-2, with 9 bases matching TRBD1. The CDR3 contains 14 residues. The germline V gene has CDR1 LGHNA and CDR2 YSLEER. V was pared by 4 bases and J by 6 bases, with 3 bases of the junction left unmatched. CDR3 protein: CASSRDRVPGELFF. The CDR3 DNA reads TGCGCCAGCAGCCGGGACAGGGTTCCCGGGGAGCTGTTTTTT.

This chain connects TRBV19 to TRBJ2-2, with 7 positions matching TRBD1. The CDR3 extends over 16 amino acids. V dropped 5 bases and J dropped 3; count of bases not matched to a gene: 9. The germline CDR1 and CDR2 sequences are LNHDA and SQIVND (reference sequence). The CDR3 region is CASSFREGADTGELFF. The CDR3 DNA sequence: TGTGCCAGTAGTTTTCGAGAGGGGGCCGACACCGGGGAGCTGTTTTTT.

This clone was picked up a small number of times. The chain links TRBV7-9 to TRBJ1-4; D unresolved. Trimming stripped 3 bases from V and 4 bases from J, with 12 bases between. The CDR3 totals 15 residues. Germline loops: CDR1 SEHNR, CDR2 FQNEAQ (reference sequence). DNA of the CDR3: TGTGCCAGCAGCTTTGCGGCGGGAGTTAATGAAAAACTGTTTTTT. It translates to CASSFAAGVNEKLFF.

The chain carries TRBV7-9 and TRBJ2-3; 10 bases line up with TRBD2. This CDR3 is built from 15 residues. Germline V gives CDR1 SEHNR, CDR2 FQNEAQ (reference sequence). V lost 5 bases and J lost 2; bases outside the gene matches: 4. The CDR3 here is CASSERGGITDTQYF. CDR3 coding DNA: TGTGCCAGCAGCGAGCGGGGGGGAATCACAGATACGCAGTATTTT. Full variable domain (remainder filled in from reference TRBV7-9 and TRBJ2-3): DTGVSQNPRHKITKRGQNVTFRCDPISEHNRLYWYRQTLGQGPEFLTYFQNEAQLEKSRLLSDRFSAERPKGSFSTLEIQRTEQGDSAMYLCASSERGGITDTQYFGPGTRLTVL.

J is TRBJ2-2 and V is TRBV4-1; TRBD2 aligns across 8 bases. The CDR3 is made up of 14 amino acids. Trimming cost V 6 bases and J 3 bases; bases outside gene matches: 3. Germline V lookup: CDR1 MGHRA, CDR2 YSYEKL. This chain's CDR3 is CASSSGAYTGELFF. The CDR3 bases are TGCGCCAGCAGTAGCGGGGCATACACCGGGGAGCTGTTTTTT.

The V call is TRBV30, the J call TRBJ2-5; D not resolved. Between the trimmed V and J ends, which lost 1 base and 5 bases, there was a span of 14 bases. The CDR3 consists of 14 residues. Germline V gene data show CDR1 as GTSNPN and CDR2 as SVGIG (reference sequence). CDR3 DNA sequence: TGTGCCTGGAGTGGAGACCCTCGAGGCGAGACCCAGTACTTC. Protein sequence: CAWSGDPRGETQYF.

This sequence joins TRBV7-2 and TRBJ2-3; D unclear. V lost 1 base and J lost 10, with 15 bases in between. The CDR3 contains 14 residues. Germline V lookup: CDR1 SGHTA, CDR2 FQGNSA. CDR3 nucleotide sequence: TGTGCCAGCAGCTTAGAAATCCGAAACGCAGCGCAGTATTTT. Its protein is CASSLEIRNAAQYF.

The rearrangement links TRBV19 to TRBJ2-7, with 13 nucleotides matching TRBD2. V lost 5 bases to trimming and J lost 0 bases; unmatched junction nucleotides: 4. Germline-derived CDR1 and CDR2 are LNHDA and SQIVND (reference sequence). The CDR3 runs to 16 residues. Written as DNA, the CDR3 is TGTGCCAGTAGTTTCAGGACTAGCGGGAGCTCCTACGAGCAGTACTTC. Protein product: CASSFRTSGSSYEQYF.

The chain recombines TRBV15 with TRBJ1-4; 8 bases map to TRBD1. Trimming cost V 1 base and J 5 bases; bases outside gene matches: 0. The CDR3 length is 14 residues. Germline CDR1 and CDR2: LNHNV and YYDKDF (reference sequence). The CDR3 nucleotides are TGTGCCACCAGCAGAGGGACAGGGAATGAAAAACTGTTTTTT. Its translation: CATSRGTGNEKLFF.